This T cell receptor beta chain was sequenced for a study of T cells in Graves' hyperthyroidism and ophthalmopathy. General study findings and limits: Using 13 V-J features, a model discriminated ophthalmopathy from stable hyperthyroidism.

Amplified TCR beta CDR3 regions came from RNA transcripts. The TCR CDR3 was amplified in a first-round RT-PCR using the HTBI primer set. TCRdb processed the multiplex PCR reads anew with MiXCR; each CDR3 protein has one entry. The repertoire holds about 570,000 distinct CDR3 sequences, with around 42% as singletons. Criteria for exclusion of patients were uncontrolled infection, other autoimmune disease, pregnancy or lactation. On this clonotype itself: The antigen is unknown.

The sample comprised peripheral blood or thyroid tissue (not recorded which). The TCR originated in an adult woman with Graves' disease, either hyperthyroidism or ophthalmopathy (not recorded which).

The CDR3, as DNA: TGCGCCAGCAGTGAGCGGAATAACTATGGCTACACCTTC. Translation gives CASSERNNYGYTF. This chain joins TRBV10-1 and TRBJ1-2; D is unresolved. Germline CDR1 WNHNN, CDR2 SYGVQD (reference sequence). Trimming took 2 bases from V and 1 from J, leaving 5 bases between them. This CDR3 spans 13 amino acids.